The TCR beta chain under discussion was sequenced for a study of blood T cell repertoires in COVID-19. Trimming took 2 bases from V and 0 from J, leaving 5 bases between them. This CDR3 contains 13 residues. Germline V gene lookup returns CDR1 GTSNPN and CDR2 SVGIG (reference sequence). Source study methods: For nucleated cells, counts were estimated from reference gene primer amplification. Sequenced by immunoSEQ multiplex PCR; TCRdb stores in-frame clones only, minus some. V and J calls and clone size are as listed in that table; D and trimming were resolved from the DNA. The table has approximately 82,000 clones, roughly 89% seen once; the top ten hold about 15%.

The sequenced sample consisted of peripheral blood. The J gene is TRBJ1-3, the V gene TRBV30; D remains ambiguous. The clonotype was recovered from an older man with active or convalescent COVID-19. The CDR3 sequence is CAWSSNSGNTIYF. As DNA, the CDR3 is TGTGCCTGGAGTTCCAACTCTGGAAACACCATATATTTT.